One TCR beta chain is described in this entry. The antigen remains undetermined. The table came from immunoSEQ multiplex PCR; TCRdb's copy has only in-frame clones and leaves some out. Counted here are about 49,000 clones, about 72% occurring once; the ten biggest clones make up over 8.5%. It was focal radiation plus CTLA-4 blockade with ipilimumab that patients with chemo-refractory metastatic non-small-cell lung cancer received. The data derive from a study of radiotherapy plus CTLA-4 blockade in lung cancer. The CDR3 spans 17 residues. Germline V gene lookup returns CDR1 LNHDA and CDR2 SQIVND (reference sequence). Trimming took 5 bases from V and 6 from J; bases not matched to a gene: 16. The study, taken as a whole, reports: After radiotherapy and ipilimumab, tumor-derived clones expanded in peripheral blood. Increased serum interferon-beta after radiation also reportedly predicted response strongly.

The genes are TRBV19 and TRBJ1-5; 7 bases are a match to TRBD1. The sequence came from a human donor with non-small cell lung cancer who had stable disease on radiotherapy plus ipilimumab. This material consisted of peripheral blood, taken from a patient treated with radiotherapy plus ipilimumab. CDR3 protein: CASSPQGQHLAGQPQHF. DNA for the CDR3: TGTGCCAGTAGTCCCCAGGGACAGCACTTGGCCGGTCAGCCCCAGCATTTT.